This T cell receptor beta chain was obtained from a study of T cells after yellow fever vaccination. Broader study findings: The study re-detected most primary-vaccination clones after the booster (under 97% CD4, almost 90% CD8).

TCRdb processed the 5' RACE reads anew with MiXCR; each CDR3 protein has one entry. The sample holds about 320,000 distinct CDR3 sequences, approximately 4% seen once. This clonotype has ten or more counts. The antigen remains unidentified. The clonotype comes from a man younger than 35 who received the YFV17D yellow fever vaccine. Source: PBMCs, taken 15 days after the yellow fever booster vaccination.

In nucleotides, the CDR3 is TGTGCCATCAGTGGGGAAGGGAACGAAAAACTGTTTTTT. Its protein product is CAISGEGNEKLFF. The chain couples TRBV10-3 to TRBJ1-4; D uncertain. Trimming shortened V by 4 bases and J by 8 bases, and 11 bases separated the two germline ends. The CDR3 has 13 residues. Germline V gives CDR1 ENHRY, CDR2 SYGVKD.